This T cell receptor beta chain was sequenced in a study of spatial heterogeneity in lung cancer. Study context: Alpha-chain detections were consistently fewer than beta-chain detections among the sequences. General study findings and limits: The number of expanded tumor alpha and beta chains correlated with mutation number.

In TCRdb, the 5' RACE reads were re-called with MiXCR into one record per CDR3 protein. The sample carries about 6,400 distinct CDR3 sequences, less than 8% recorded once. This clonotype counts as medium-sized. Its matching antigen is unknown. Germline V gene data show CDR1 as SGHTA and CDR2 as FQGNSA. CDR3 size: 15 residues. The V gene lost 5 bases and the J gene lost 7 bases, with 20 bases spanning the gap. Time point in this sample: sample taken at primary tumor resection. There were 75 or so donors, all of them untreated patients with early-stage non-small cell lung cancer. V and J are TRBV7-2 and TRBJ1-1; D possibly corresponds to TRBD1 (6 bases). This TCR derives from a male donor with early-stage non-small cell lung cancer. Here the sequenced sample was lung tumor tissue, taken at surgery. Here the CDR3 DNA reads TGTGCCAGCAGCCCATGGGGGCCTAATCAGGATGAAGCTTTCTTT. Translating it yields CASSPWGPNQDEAFF.